Below, 24 T cell receptor beta chains from the same sample are listed, as sequenced in a study of vaccination and CD4 T cells after COVID-19. No antigen has been identified for these receptors. Oncomine TCR Beta short-read sequencing was applied to DNA from cultured CD4+ T cells. TCRdb reprocessed the PCR reads via MiXCR and lists one record per CDR3 protein. The profile shows 20,000 to 30,000 distinct CDR3 sequences, about 40% of them singletons. Time point meaning: late sampling 161 to 241 days after vaccination in three convalescent patients. Described treatment: roughly 10-day PBMC culture with coronavirus spike peptide pools or control peptides (ViraFEST assay). The sequencing used CD4+ T cells from blood, cultured in vitro, collected about 7 months after SARS-CoV-2 vaccination. The receptors derive from a human donor who had recovered from COVID-19.

This clonotype was seen more than once but under ten times. This sequence joins TRBV10-3 and TRBJ2-5, with a possible D match to TRBD2 (6 bases). There are 13 residues in the CDR3. CDR1 and CDR2 (germline): ENHRY, SYGVKD. The V and J ends lost 8 bases and 5 bases respectively, with 15 bases between them. This CDR3 reads CAIVGGPWETQYF. The DNA for the CDR3 is TGTGCCATCGTCGGGGGTCCTTGGGAGACCCAGTACTTC.

This clonotype has more than one count but fewer than ten. J is TRBJ2-3 and V is TRBV27; 10 bases match TRBD2. The CDR3 is 18 residues long. Germline loops: CDR1 MNHEY, CDR2 SMNVEV (reference sequence). V gave up 6 bases and J gave up 6 bases; unmatched junction bases: 18. The CDR3: CASSPSRLAGSLGDTQYF. In DNA, the CDR3 is TGTGCCAGCAGCCCCTCGAGACTAGCGGGTTCCCTAGGGGATACGCAGTATTTT.

There are a few counts of this clonotype. V usage is TRBV19 and J usage is TRBJ1-5; D is undetermined. Per the germline V gene, CDR1 is LNHDA and CDR2 is SQIVND (reference sequence). V shed 6 bases and J shed 0 bases, with 9 bases lying between them. The CDR3 runs to 14 residues. Here the CDR3 DNA reads TGTGCCAGTAGCCCTGGGGTTAGCAATCAGCCCCAGCATTTT. As protein: CASSPGVSNQPQHF.

This clonotype has a single count. This CDR3 is CASSPGVTNTEAFF. The CDR3 DNA sequence: TGTGCCAGCTCACCGGGGGTGACTAACACTGAAGCTTTCTTT. V and J are TRBV18 and TRBJ1-1; a possible D gene is TRBD1 (5 bases). The V gene's germline CDR1 is KGHSH and CDR2 LQKENI. The ends were cut back, 3 bases at V and 2 bases at J, with 10 bases in the middle. This CDR3 is built from 14 residues.

This chain links TRBV27 with TRBJ1-1; no clear D. V was clipped by 0 bases and J by 1 base, with 9 bases between them. Germline loops: CDR1 MNHEY, CDR2 SMNVEV (reference sequence). This CDR3 spans 15 amino acids. The CDR3, as DNA: TGTGCCAGCAGTTTATCGGGTTACCCGAACACTGAAGCTTTCTTT. Its protein is CASSLSGYPNTEAFF.

The CDR3 loop is CASSRDSVEQYF. The CDR3 region has the DNA TGCGCCAGCAGCAGGGACTCGGTCGAGCAGTACTTC. J is TRBJ2-7 and V is TRBV5-1; tentative D call: TRBD2 (6 bases). This CDR3 has 12 amino acids. The V and J ends lost 4 bases and 6 bases respectively, with 11 bases between them. The germline CDR1 and CDR2 sequences are SGHRS and YFSETQ.

The chain links TRBV20-1 to TRBJ2-3; 14 bases line up with TRBD2. V shed 5 bases, J shed 3 bases, and the junction held 7 bases outside the gene matches. This CDR3 has 16 amino acids. Germline assignment: CDR1 DFQATT and CDR2 SNEGSKA (reference sequence). CDR3 region: CSAPRLAGGETDTQYF. CDR3 nucleotides: TGCAGTGCTCCGAGACTAGCGGGAGGGGAGACAGATACGCAGTATTTT.

The chain couples TRBV20-1 to TRBJ2-3; D is ambiguous. Trimming stripped 3 bases from V and 2 bases from J, with 6 bases between. The CDR3 contains 12 residues. Germline CDR1 DFQATT, CDR2 SNEGSKA (reference sequence). CDR3 protein: CSASENTDTQYF. CDR3 in DNA: TGCAGTGCTAGTGAGAACACAGATACGCAGTATTTT.

The chain links TRBV19 to TRBJ1-2; D remains ambiguous. Germline lookup yields CDR1 LNHDA and CDR2 SQIVND (reference sequence). The V gene lost 7 bases and the J gene lost 3 bases, with 9 bases spanning the gap. The CDR3 sequence is 12 residues long. The CDR3 nucleotides read TGTGCCAGTAACGATCGGGACTATGGCTACACCTTC. This gives the protein CASNDRDYGYTF.

The table lists this clonotype with a count of one. This chain connects TRBV4-2 to TRBJ2-1; TRBD2 matches 14 bases. The CDR3 has 17 amino acids. Germline V lookup: CDR1 LGHNA, CDR2 YNFKEQ. The V segment lost 4 bases and the J segment 7 bases; nucleotides outside the gene matches: 9. The CDR3 loop reads CASSPRLAGGPGNEQFF. In nucleotides, the CDR3 is TGTGCCAGCAGCCCACGACTAGCGGGAGGGCCGGGAAATGAGCAGTTCTTC.

The genes are TRBV25-1 and TRBJ2-2; D unclear. The V and J ends lost 5 bases and 6 bases respectively, with 10 bases between them. Germline lookup yields CDR1 MGHDK and CDR2 SYGVNS. The length of the CDR3 is 13 residues. As DNA, the CDR3 is TGTGCCAGCAGTTATAGTCCCGCCGGGGAGCTGTTTTTT. This sequence encodes CASSYSPAGELFF.

This clonotype has more than one count but fewer than ten. The V call is TRBV20-1, the J call TRBJ2-5; D is uncertain. The CDR3 has 11 amino acids. The germline V gene encodes CDR1 DFQATT and CDR2 SNEGSKA (reference sequence). V lost 5 bases and J lost 3, with 7 bases in between. The CDR3: CSAGKEETQYF. Here the CDR3 DNA reads TGCAGTGCTGGGAAAGAAGAGACCCAGTACTTC.

This clonotype came up a few times. The rearrangement joins TRBV28 to TRBJ2-7; the match to TRBD1 covers 10 bases. Germline V gene sequence: CDR1 MDHEN, CDR2 SYDVKM. The trim removed 5 bases at V and 0 bases at J, leaving 7 bases unmatched. This CDR3 has 16 amino acids. The DNA for the CDR3 is TGTGCCAGCAGTGAAGGGACAGGGGTAAGCTCCTACGAGCAGTACTTC. Amino acid sequence: CASSEGTGVSSYEQYF.

In its sample, this clonotype was seen once. The V gene is TRBV24-1, the J gene TRBJ2-1, with TRBD2 matching over 8 bases. V lost 1 base, J lost 10 bases, and 2 bases stayed unmatched. Germline lookup yields CDR1 KGHDR and CDR2 SFDVKD. The CDR3 totals 13 residues. The CDR3 loop is CATSDFKRGEQFF. Written as DNA, the CDR3 is TGTGCCACCAGTGATTTTAAGCGGGGGGAGCAGTTCTTC.

V and J are TRBV20-1 and TRBJ2-5, with D perhaps matching TRBD2 (5 bases). Germline V gene lookup returns CDR1 DFQATT and CDR2 SNEGSKA (reference sequence). This CDR3 contains 13 residues. Trimming removed 7 bases at V and 5 bases at J, with 17 bases between. CDR3 DNA: TGCAGTGGGGCTAGCCGATTAGGGGAGACCCAGTACTTC. This encodes CSGASRLGETQYF.

This clonotype has just one count. The rearrangement uses TRBV19 and TRBJ2-1, with D possibly matching TRBD2 (6 bases). CDR1 and CDR2 (germline): LNHDA, SQIVND (reference sequence). The CDR3 consists of 13 residues. Trimming shortened V by 4 bases and J by 10 bases, and 14 bases separated the two germline ends. The CDR3 sequence: CASSRASAGEQFF. CDR3 nucleotide sequence: TGTGCCAGTAGTAGGGCTAGCGCTGGGGAGCAGTTCTTC.

V and J are TRBV15 and TRBJ2-1; a possible D gene is TRBD2 (5 bases). Looked up from germline, CDR1 is LNHNV and CDR2 is YYDKDF (reference sequence). The V and J ends lost 4 bases and 6 bases respectively, with 10 bases between them. The CDR3 spans 13 residues. In nucleotides, the CDR3 is TGTGCCACCAGCAATGGAGCGGCCAATGAGCAGTTCTTC. It yields the protein CATSNGAANEQFF.

The chain combines TRBV27 with TRBJ2-3; 9 bases fit TRBD2. Per germline, CDR1 MNHEY and CDR2 SMNVEV (reference sequence). J was trimmed by 4 bases and V by 7 bases; bases with no gene match: 6. There are 14 residues in the CDR3. The CDR3 protein is CASMSAGGADTQYF. Here the CDR3 DNA reads TGTGCCAGCATGAGTGCGGGAGGGGCAGATACGCAGTATTTT.

The chain joins TRBV20-1 to TRBJ1-6; 9 nucleotides align to TRBD1. CDR1 is DFQATT, CDR2 SNEGSKA, per germline (reference sequence). The CDR3 spans 16 residues. The trim removed 4 bases at V and 10 bases at J, leaving 14 bases unmatched. The CDR3 nucleotides read TGCAGTGCTACAACGCCGGGACAGGGATCGGGGTCACCCCTCCACTTT. Amino acids: CSATTPGQGSGSPLHF.

V gene TRBV19 combines with J gene TRBJ1-1, with D perhaps TRBD1 (6 bases). The germline V and J ends were trimmed by 5 bases and 7 bases, with 17 bases remaining between them. CDR1 is LNHDA, CDR2 SQIVND, per germline (reference sequence). The CDR3 length is 14 residues. CDR3 residues: CASSRAHRDIEAFF. CDR3 bases: TGTGCCAGTAGTCGGGCACACCGGGACATTGAAGCTTTCTTT.

The gene calls are TRBV20-1 and TRBJ1-6; 11 nucleotides match TRBD1. The CDR3 extends over 14 amino acids. The germline gives CDR1 DFQATT, CDR2 SNEGSKA (reference sequence). The V and J ends lost 5 bases and 5 bases, in that order; junction bases with no gene match: 2. CDR3 coding DNA: TGCAGTGCTGGGGGACAGGGGGATAATTCACCCCTCCACTTT. Translated, it gives CSAGGQGDNSPLHF.

This clonotype was found a few times. This chain joins TRBV24-1 and TRBJ2-1; 8 nucleotides line up with TRBD2. Germline-derived CDR1 and CDR2 are KGHDR and SFDVKD. The J segment lost 5 bases and the V segment lost 7 bases, leaving 12 bases of the junction unmatched. The CDR3 loop spans 16 amino acids. CDR3 sequence (DNA): TGTGCCACCAGCCAGGTCGGGGGGGCGCGGAACAATGAGCAGTTCTTC. Translated, it gives CATSQVGGARNNEQFF.

This clonotype came up a few times. This chain joins TRBV20-1 and TRBJ2-1, with 7 bases fitting TRBD2. CDR1 and CDR2 from the germline V gene are DFQATT and SNEGSKA (reference sequence). With V trimmed by 6 bases and J by 7 bases, 15 bases remained unmatched. CDR3 length: 15 residues. CDR3 sequence reads: CSAPKRGAFGNEQFF. The CDR3, as DNA: TGCAGTGCCCCGAAGCGGGGCGCCTTTGGGAATGAGCAGTTCTTC.

The chain couples TRBV10-3 to TRBJ2-5; TRBD1 is a possible D gene (6 bases). CDR1 and CDR2 (germline): ENHRY, SYGVKD. The CDR3 is 12 residues long. Trimming stripped 10 bases from V and 0 bases from J, with 9 bases between. The CDR3 sequence: CATGTNQETQYF. CDR3 sequence (DNA): TGTGCCACCGGGACAAACCAAGAGACCCAGTACTTC.